A single sample is the source of the 18 T cell receptor beta chains below, sequenced in a study of blood T cell repertoires in COVID-19. Assay used: immunoSEQ multiplex PCR; TCRdb lists only in-frame clones, some missing. The sample has around 22,000 clones; 91% are singletons. The specimen was peripheral blood. The receptor source for this set is a woman in her 70s with active COVID-19.

The sample holds one count of this clone. V is TRBV9 and J is TRBJ2-2; TRBD2 matches at 11 bases. The V and J ends lost 4 bases and 3 bases, in that order; junction bases with no gene match: 8. Germline CDR1 reads SGDLS; CDR2 reads YYNGEE. The CDR3 spans 17 residues. The CDR3 sequence is CASSTPGGLADTGELFF. For the CDR3, the DNA is TGTGCCAGCAGCACCCCGGGGGGACTAGCGGACACCGGGGAGCTGTTTTTT.

The V and J genes are TRBV5-1 and TRBJ2-1; possible D gene TRBD2, 6 bases. Trimming shortened V by 0 bases and J by 0 bases, and 10 bases separated the two germline ends. Germline V lookup: CDR1 SGHRS, CDR2 YFSETQ. The CDR3 runs to 16 residues. The CDR3 sequence is CASSLVWGVSYNEQFF. The CDR3 DNA reads as TGCGCCAGCAGCTTGGTATGGGGGGTCTCCTACAATGAGCAGTTCTTC.

V gene TRBV24-1 combines with J gene TRBJ2-3, with D uncertain. The CDR3 spans 11 residues. Germline V lookup: CDR1 KGHDR, CDR2 SFDVKD. Trimming left V 5 bases short and J 7 bases short, with 6 bases between. This CDR3 reads CATSGYNTQYF. As DNA, the CDR3 is TGTGCCACCAGTGGATACAATACGCAGTATTTT.

This chain joins TRBV9 and TRBJ2-6; 7 bases agree with TRBD2. The CDR3 runs 18 residues. Germline CDR1 and CDR2: SGDLS and YYNGEE. Losses at the gene ends were 4 bases for V and 0 bases for J; bases not matched to a gene: 10. The CDR3 DNA sequence: TGTGCCAGCAGCCCTTACCCGGCTAGCGGCTCTGGGGCCAACGTCCTGACTTTC. Translating gives CASSPYPASGSGANVLTF.

CDR3: CASSYPRARGDTF. Written as DNA, the CDR3 is TGTGCCAGCAGTTATCCCCGGGCCAGGGGCGACACCTTC. The chain is built from TRBV28 and TRBJ1-2, with D possibly being TRBD1 (6 bases). This CDR3 region has 13 residues. The V end lost 4 bases, the J end lost 12 bases, and 18 bases lay between the germline ends. Germline values: CDR1 MDHEN, CDR2 SYDVKM.

This chain links TRBV4-3 with TRBJ2-3; TRBD2 matches 10 bases. V was pared by 4 bases and J by 0 bases, with 13 bases of the junction left unmatched. The CDR3 has 19 amino acids. Germline V gene lookup returns CDR1 LGHNA and CDR2 YSLEER. CDR3 sequence: CASSPRGTSGVPSTDTQYF. The DNA for the CDR3 is TGCGCCAGCAGCCCCCGAGGCACTAGCGGGGTCCCTAGCACAGATACGCAGTATTTT.

The rearrangement uses TRBV3-1 (or the pseudogene TRBV3-2) and TRBJ2-1; TRBD2 aligns across 16 bases. Trimming at V came to 3 bases and at J to 0 bases, leaving 8 bases not matched to a gene. Germline V CDR1 and CDR2: LGHDT, YNNKEL (reference sequence). The CDR3 runs 20 residues. CDR3 loop: CASSHVGGLAGGPSYNEQFF. CDR3 DNA sequence: TGTGCCAGCAGCCATGTGGGGGGACTAGCGGGAGGGCCCTCCTACAATGAGCAGTTCTTC.

The rearrangement links TRBV9 to TRBJ2-6, with 10 positions matching TRBD1. The CDR3 loop spans 15 amino acids. Germline loops: CDR1 SGDLS, CDR2 YYNGEE. V dropped 7 bases and J dropped 0; count of bases not matched to a gene: 1. DNA for the CDR3: TGTGCCAGCGGACAGGGGGGCTCTGGGGCCAACGTCCTGACTTTC. Translation: CASGQGGSGANVLTF.

This rearrangement joins TRBV7-9 to TRBJ1-1; 10 bases match TRBD1. J gave up 6 bases and V 6 bases, and 4 bases lay outside the gene matches. The CDR3 runs to 13 residues. CDR1 and CDR2 (germline): SEHNR, FQNEAQ (reference sequence). CDR3 sequence (DNA): TGTGCCAGCAGACTCGGACAGGGGGCTGAAGCTTTCTTT. Translation gives CASRLGQGAEAFF.

V usage is TRBV7-9 and J usage is TRBJ2-7, with a possible D match to TRBD1 (6 bases). Trimming removed 3 bases at V and 7 bases at J, with 16 bases between. Germline CDR1 reads SEHNR; CDR2 reads FQNEAQ (reference sequence). CDR3 size: 14 residues. The CDR3 coding sequence is TGTGCCAGCAGCTTTGAAGGTCCCGGGACAGAGCAGTACTTC. Translating it yields CASSFEGPGTEQYF.

The chain combines TRBV5-4 with TRBJ2-7; D possibly corresponds to TRBD1 (6 bases). The CDR3 contains 14 residues. Per the germline V gene, CDR1 is SGHNT and CDR2 is YYREEE (reference sequence). V lost 2 bases and J lost 2, with 11 bases in between. The CDR3 DNA reads TGTGCCAGCAGCTTTTCGACAGGAACCTACGAGCAGTACTTC. This codes for CASSFSTGTYEQYF. The complete variable domain, with remaining parts taken from reference TRBV5-4 and TRBJ2-7, reads ETGVTQSPTHLIKTRGQQVTLRCSSQSGHNTVSWYQQALGQGPQFIFQYYREEENGRGNFPPRFSGLQFPNYSSELNVNALELDDSALYLCASSFSTGTYEQYFGPGTRLTVT.

The chain is built from TRBV10-3 and TRBJ1-6; TRBD1 might be the D (6 bases). The CDR3 has 15 amino acids. Germline CDR1 ENHRY, CDR2 SYGVKD. Trimming left V 6 bases short and J 6 bases short, with 15 bases between. In DNA form, the CDR3 reads TGTGCCATCAGCCGGGACCAAGGGGGTAATTCACCCCTCCACTTT. This translates into CAISRDQGGNSPLHF.

V is TRBV28 and J is TRBJ2-3, with 11 positions matching TRBD2. The germline V gene encodes CDR1 MDHEN and CDR2 SYDVKM. The junction had 3 bases not matched to a gene; V was cut back by 2 bases and J by 2 bases. This CDR3 is built from 16 residues. CDR3 amino acids: CASSLGTSGNTDTQYF. Written as DNA, the CDR3 is TGTGCCAGCAGTTTAGGGACTAGCGGTAACACAGATACGCAGTATTTT.

J is TRBJ2-2 and V is TRBV6-6, with 9 bases lining up with TRBD2. Germline values: CDR1 MNHNY, CDR2 SVGAGI (reference sequence). With V trimmed by 5 bases and J by 5 bases, 18 bases remained unmatched. This CDR3 is 19 amino acids long. CDR3 DNA sequence: TGTGCCAGCAGTCGAGCCCCACGGGGGGCGGGAGGGCAAACCGGGGAGCTGTTTTTT. It specifies CASSRAPRGAGGQTGELFF.

The chain carries TRBV2 and TRBJ1-2; D possibly corresponds to TRBD1 (5 bases). Trimming cost V 6 bases and J 4 bases, with 9 bases left between them. The CDR3 spans 12 residues. The germline V gene encodes CDR1 SNHLY and CDR2 FYNNEI. This CDR3 is CASRDSVYGYTF. The CDR3, as DNA: TGTGCCAGCAGAGACAGTGTCTATGGCTACACCTTC.

The chain links TRBV11-2 to TRBJ2-1; tentatively, D is TRBD2 (5 bases). V was trimmed by 5 bases and J by 10 bases, leaving 21 bases between them. Germline V gene lookup returns CDR1 SGHAT and CDR2 FQNNGV. This CDR3 is built from 15 residues. CDR3 amino acids: CASSPHSRVALEQFF. In nucleotides, the CDR3 is TGTGCCAGCAGCCCGCACTCCCGGGTAGCGCTCGAGCAGTTCTTC.

The chain is built from TRBV20-1 and TRBJ2-5; 8 bases match TRBD2. Trimming at V came to 8 bases and at J to 7 bases, leaving 6 bases not matched to a gene. Looked up from germline, CDR1 is DFQATT and CDR2 is SNEGSKA (reference sequence). The CDR3 has 11 amino acids. CDR3 residues: CSPGGGGTQYF. As DNA, the CDR3 is TGCAGTCCGGGAGGGGGGGGGACCCAGTACTTC.

The chain joins TRBV10-2 to TRBJ1-4, with D unclear. The germline V and J ends were trimmed by 5 bases and 5 bases, with 9 bases remaining between them. The germline CDR1 and CDR2 sequences are WSHSY and SAAADI. CDR3 length: 13 amino acids. The CDR3 bases are TGCGCCAGCAGTTCTGTCAGGAATGAAAAACTGTTTTTT. Residues: CASSSVRNEKLFF.